This T cell receptor beta chain comes out of a study of cytomegalovirus exposure and HLA in healthy donors. A word on this clone: Antigen: not known.

The table came from immunoSEQ multiplex PCR; TCRdb's copy has only in-frame clones and leaves some out. In the table there are around 60,000 clones, about nine tenths of which are singletons. Findings and limits, study-wide: Cytomegalovirus association was listed for about 180 TCR beta chains. In the 120 or so validation repertoires, just under 95% of cluster scores exceeded 0, per a later analysis.

The receptor comes from a man aged 18 to 35 in good health and CMV-seronegative. Sample: PBMCs.

DNA of the CDR3: TGTGCCAGCAGCGTAGAGGCGGGACGTCGGTCCTACAATGAGCAGTTCTTC. Translating it yields CASSVEAGRRSYNEQFF. This rearrangement joins TRBV9 to TRBJ2-1; the D gene is possibly TRBD2 (6 bases). The CDR3 totals 17 residues. Trimming took 0 bases from V and 1 from J, leaving 14 bases between them. From germline, CDR1 is SGDLS and CDR2 YYNGEE. The complete variable domain, with remaining parts taken from reference TRBV9 and TRBJ2-1, reads DSGVTQTPKHLITATGQRVTLRCSPRSGDLSVYWYQQSLDQGLQFLIQYYNGEERAKGNILERFSAQQFPDLHSELNLSSLELGDSALYFCASSVEAGRRSYNEQFFGPGTRLTVL.